The T cell receptor beta chain under discussion was sequenced for a study of cytomegalovirus exposure and HLA in healthy donors. For the study at large: Earlier findings included about 120 million unique TCR beta sequences obtained from 150 million to 200 million T cells.

CDR3 length: 16 residues. Trimming at V came to 0 bases and at J to 3 bases, leaving 4 bases not matched to a gene. Germline loops: CDR1 MNHNY, CDR2 SVGAGI (reference sequence). The PCR was carried out with 60 Vbeta primers and 13 Jbeta primers. Assay used: immunoSEQ multiplex PCR; TCRdb lists only in-frame clones, some missing. The repertoire holds over 80,000 clones, roughly four fifths seen once, with approximately 3.6% in the top ten. Study-wide findings and caveats: Among donors in an Asian-associated ancestry cluster, a later analysis reportedly found fewer N-insertions than the roughly 700-donor mean. The study put 150 to 200 TCR beta chains on its list as cytomegalovirus-associated.

About this clone: The antigen is undetermined.

Although they were nominally healthy when sampled, donors likely had unrecorded immune exposures. The sequence came from a man in his fifties or sixties in good health and CMV-seronegative. Sequenced material: PBMCs. The chain has TRBV6-6 and TRBJ1-2; 10 bases line up with TRBD1. CDR3 in DNA: TGTGCCAGCAGTTACTCCCGGGACAGGGGAGACTATGGCTACACCTTC. It specifies CASSYSRDRGDYGYTF.